The 14 T cell receptor beta chains in this list originate from one sample, sequenced in a study of T cells after yellow fever vaccination. Each CDR3 protein is one row after TCRdb ran MiXCR on the 5' RACE reads. The data contain some 160,000 distinct CDR3 sequences, 5.5% to 7.5% of them singletons. Sequencing was performed on CD4+ T cells sorted from PBMCs, taken about 5 days after the first yellow fever vaccination. These receptors were collected from a man between 18 and 35 years old who received the YFV17D yellow fever vaccine.

This clonotype was picked up a small number of times. The CDR3 DNA reads TGCAGTGCTAGGGAGGCTAGCGGGGGGCGGTATGAGCAGTTCTTC. This encodes CSAREASGGRYEQFF. The chain is built from TRBV20-1 and TRBJ2-1; 11 bases are shared with TRBD2. CDR1 and CDR2 (germline): DFQATT, SNEGSKA (reference sequence). The CDR3 is 15 amino acids. After removal of 3 bases from V and 8 bases from J, the junction contained 9 bases not matched to a gene.

The chain recombines TRBV18 with TRBJ1-1, with D uncertain. The germline V and J ends were trimmed by 11 bases and 0 bases, with 10 bases remaining between them. This CDR3 has 12 residues. Germline assignment: CDR1 KGHSH and CDR2 LQKENI. The CDR3 reads CASSGVNTEAFF. The CDR3 nucleotides are TGTGCCTCGAGTGGAGTGAACACTGAAGCTTTCTTT.

This clonotype was counted ten times or more. This chain connects TRBV20-1 to TRBJ2-7; D is perhaps TRBD1 (6 bases). V was shortened by 3 bases and J by 11 bases, with 14 bases between the two germline ends. Germline CDR1 is DFQATT and CDR2 is SNEGSKA (reference sequence). This CDR3 is built from 11 residues. Here the CDR3 DNA reads TGCAGTGCTAGTTTACCCCCAGGGGAGTACTTC. Translating gives CSASLPPGEYF.

The rearrangement uses TRBV9 and TRBJ1-1; no clear D gene. The germline V gene encodes CDR1 SGDLS and CDR2 YYNGEE. V was clipped by 3 bases and J by 3 bases, with 12 bases between them. This CDR3 region has 14 residues. Here the CDR3 DNA reads TGTGCCAGCAGCGCCAATTCTAGGGACACTGAAGCTTTCTTT. It specifies CASSANSRDTEAFF.

This clonotype showed up many times. The chain joins TRBV20-1 to TRBJ2-7, with 10 bases fitting TRBD1. The V gene end was trimmed by 5 bases and the J gene end by 5 bases; junction bases not matched to a gene: 12. Germline CDR1 reads DFQATT; CDR2 reads SNEGSKA (reference sequence). CDR3 length: 15 amino acids. The CDR3 is CSALTTGTGVDEQYF. In nucleotides, the CDR3 is TGCAGTGCTCTAACTACCGGGACAGGGGTTGACGAGCAGTACTTC.

The chain has TRBV9 and TRBJ1-2, with 7 bases fitting TRBD1. Germline CDR1 reads SGDLS; CDR2 reads YYNGEE. The CDR3 consists of 14 residues. V was pared by 4 bases and J by 4 bases, with 7 bases of the junction left unmatched. The CDR3 sequence is CASSQQGTVYGYTF. The CDR3 DNA reads as TGTGCCAGCAGCCAACAGGGGACCGTCTATGGCTACACCTTC.

This chain uses TRBV5-1 with TRBJ1-4; tentatively, D is TRBD1 (5 bases). This CDR3 is 15 amino acids long. Germline V gene sequence: CDR1 SGHRS, CDR2 YFSETQ. The V and J ends lost 0 bases and 7 bases respectively, with 13 bases between them. The chain's CDR3 is CASSLVLGGGEKLFF. CDR3 bases: TGCGCCAGCAGCTTGGTTTTGGGGGGGGGTGAAAAACTGTTTTTT. The full variable domain, completed using reference TRBV5-1 and TRBJ1-4, is KAGVTQTPRYLIKTRGQQVTLSCSPISGHRSVSWYQQTPGQGLQFLFEYFSETQRNKGNFPGRFSGRQFSNSRSEMNVSTLELGDSALYLCASSLVLGGGEKLFFGSGTQLSVL.

The chain recombines TRBV11-3 with TRBJ2-7; tentatively, D is TRBD1 (6 bases). V lost 5 bases, J lost 3 bases, and 17 bases lay in between. There are 15 residues in the CDR3. Germline V gives CDR1 SGHNT, CDR2 YENEEA. Here the CDR3 DNA reads TGTGCCAGCAGCCTCACAGGGAGACCATTCTACGAGCAGTACTTC. It specifies CASSLTGRPFYEQYF.

This chain uses TRBV18 with TRBJ1-2; D may be TRBD1 (5 bases). V was clipped by 6 bases and J by 0 bases, with 11 bases between them. CDR1 KGHSH and CDR2 LQKENI come from the germline V gene. The CDR3 extends over 14 amino acids. This CDR3 is CASSVDSSNYGYTF. Here the CDR3 DNA reads TGTGCCAGCTCCGTAGACAGCTCTAACTATGGCTACACCTTC.

This clonotype was counted a few times. The chain recombines TRBV7-9 with TRBJ1-6, with TRBD1 identical over 10 bases. CDR1 SEHNR and CDR2 FQNEAQ come from the germline V gene (reference sequence). The CDR3 extends over 15 amino acids. V was clipped by 3 bases and J by 9 bases; unmatched bases: 5. This CDR3 is CASSFGRTGGSPLHF. The CDR3 DNA follows: TGTGCCAGCAGCTTTGGCAGGACAGGGGGTTCACCCCTCCACTTT.

This clonotype has a handful of counts. The chain recombines TRBV10-3 with TRBJ1-2, with TRBD1 identical over 7 bases. V lost 5 bases to trimming and J lost 6 bases; unmatched junction nucleotides: 6. The CDR3 covers 13 residues. Germline V gene sequence: CDR1 ENHRY, CDR2 SYGVKD. The CDR3 DNA sequence: TGTGCCATCAGTCCTCAACAGGGGAATGGCTACACCTTC. Protein: CAISPQQGNGYTF.

The chain couples TRBV20-1 to TRBJ2-5, with TRBD1 identical over 7 bases. Germline values: CDR1 DFQATT, CDR2 SNEGSKA (reference sequence). CDR3 length: 13 residues. V trimming: 3 bases; J trimming: 1 base; junction bases outside the gene matches: 2. The CDR3 sequence is CSARRGLQETQYF. The CDR3 DNA reads TGCAGTGCTAGGAGGGGGCTCCAAGAGACCCAGTACTTC.

This clonotype was seen ten or more times. The chain joins TRBV10-3 to TRBJ2-4; 8 bases are shared with TRBD2. Unmatched junction bases numbered 9, after V lost 5 bases and J lost 3 bases. The CDR3 sequence is 16 residues long. Germline CDR1 ENHRY, CDR2 SYGVKD. The CDR3 DNA is TGTGCCATCAGTCTGGGACTAGATTCTGGCAAAAACATTCAGTACTTC. As protein: CAISLGLDSGKNIQYF.

CDR3 sequence (DNA): TGCAGTGCACACCCGGGGGGGCGGGGCCTTGCAGGAGATACGCAGTATTTT. Translated: CSAHPGGRGLAGDTQYF. The chain joins TRBV20-1 to TRBJ2-3; 8 bases are shared with TRBD2. Trimming took 6 bases from V and 5 from J; bases not matched to a gene: 19. CDR3 size: 17 residues. Germline V gene sequence: CDR1 DFQATT, CDR2 SNEGSKA (reference sequence).